This is a list of T cell receptor beta chains from one sample in a study of shared clonotypes between healthy human individuals. Repertoires were generated with immunoSEQ multiplex PCR, while TCRdb's copy carries only in-frame clones and drops some. The repertoire includes millions of clones, approximately 95% of them detected once, and about 0.39% sits in the top ten. Material for sequencing was naive CD4+ T cells from PBMCs. Source of these receptors: a young man in good health. Some clones in this sample may be carry-over from other donors' samples. CDR3s include the opening cysteine and the closing phenylalanine or tryptophan. D genes are given only for firm matches. For some rows the clone size is stated as once, few or many, or as a class when expanded; others skip it.

cdr3_length: 16
j_call: TRBJ2-1
d_call: TRBD2
v_call: TRBV5-1
clone_size: NA
cdr3_nt: TGCGCCAGCAGCTCCCCTCTAGCGGGAGCCTACAATGAGCAGTTCTTC
cdr3_aa: CASSSPLAGAYNEQFF

cdr3_length: 15
j_call: TRBJ2-1
d_call: NA
v_call: TRBV5-1
clone_size: NA
cdr3_nt: TGCGCCAGCAGCTTGGTCCGGGGCGGGTACAATGAGCAGTTCTTC
cdr3_aa: CASSLVRGGYNEQFF

cdr3_length: 13
j_call: TRBJ2-7
d_call: NA
v_call: TRBV5-1
clone_size: NA
cdr3_nt: TGCGCCAGCAGCAAGGGACATCTCTACGAGCAGTACTTC
cdr3_aa: CASSKGHLYEQYF

cdr3_length: 13
j_call: TRBJ2-7
d_call: NA
v_call: TRBV5-6
clone_size: NA
cdr3_nt: TGTGCCAGCAGCTCTATACAGGGCCACGAGCAGTACTTC
cdr3_aa: CASSSIQGHEQYF

cdr3_length: 14
j_call: TRBJ2-7
d_call: TRBD1
v_call: TRBV28
clone_size: NA
cdr3_nt: TGTGCCAGCAGTTGGGGACAGCCTACCTACGAGCAGTACTTC
cdr3_aa: CASSWGQPTYEQYF

cdr3_length: 13
j_call: TRBJ1-4
d_call: NA
v_call: TRBV2
clone_size: NA
cdr3_nt: TGTGCCAGCAGTGAACTCATTACTGAAAAACTGTTTTTT
cdr3_aa: CASSELITEKLFF

cdr3_length: 15
j_call: TRBJ2-7
d_call: NA
v_call: TRBV27
clone_size: once
cdr3_nt: TGTGCCAGCAGTCCACGACAGGTAATGGTCGGGGAGCAGTACTTC
cdr3_aa: CASSPRQVMVGEQYF

cdr3_length: 14
j_call: TRBJ2-7
d_call: NA
v_call: TRBV9
clone_size: NA
cdr3_nt: TGTGCCAGCAGTGAGGGACCGACAGATCGGGAGCAGTACTTC
cdr3_aa: CASSEGPTDREQYF

cdr3_length: 13
j_call: TRBJ2-7
d_call: NA
v_call: TRBV9
clone_size: NA
cdr3_nt: TGTGCCAGCAGCGTAGGAATAGATTACGAGCAGTACTTC
cdr3_aa: CASSVGIDYEQYF

cdr3_length: 13
j_call: TRBJ2-2
d_call: NA
v_call: TRBV5-1
clone_size: few
cdr3_nt: TGCGCCAGCAGCTTGGTGGGCACCGGGGAGCTGTTTTTT
cdr3_aa: CASSLVGTGELFF

cdr3_length: 16
j_call: TRBJ2-7
d_call: TRBD2
v_call: TRBV18
clone_size: NA
cdr3_nt: TGTGCCAGCTCACCGCTAGCGGGGGATGGGCTAAGGGAGCAGTACTTC
cdr3_aa: CASSPLAGDGLREQYF

cdr3_length: 15
j_call: TRBJ2-1
d_call: NA
v_call: TRBV5-6
clone_size: NA
cdr3_nt: TGTGCCAGCAGCTTGGGACTGCAGACCTACAATGAGCAGTTCTTC
cdr3_aa: CASSLGLQTYNEQFF

cdr3_length: 16
j_call: TRBJ2-6
d_call: NA
v_call: TRBV7-2
clone_size: NA
cdr3_nt: TGTGCCAGCAGCTTGAGCCGTATCTCTGGGGCCAACGTCCTGACTTTC
cdr3_aa: CASSLSRISGANVLTF

cdr3_length: 15
j_call: TRBJ1-2
d_call: NA
v_call: TRBV28
clone_size: NA
cdr3_nt: TGTGCCTGCAGGGACTTTCTGGAGGTGAGCTATGGCTACACCTTC
cdr3_aa: CACRDFLEVSYGYTF

cdr3_length: 15
j_call: TRBJ1-5
d_call: NA
v_call: TRBV25-1
clone_size: NA
cdr3_nt: TGTGCCAGCAGTAGAGCTGGACCGAGCAATCAGCCCCAGCATTTT
cdr3_aa: CASSRAGPSNQPQHF

cdr3_length: 19
j_call: TRBJ2-6
d_call: NA
v_call: TRBV13
clone_size: NA
cdr3_nt: TGTGCCAGCAGCTTAATAATTTTTCGGGGGACTCCTGGGGCCAACGTCCTGACTTTC
cdr3_aa: CASSLIIFRGTPGANVLTF

cdr3_length: 12
j_call: TRBJ1-5
d_call: NA
v_call: TRBV10-3
clone_size: NA
cdr3_nt: TGTGCCATCAGTGAGGGGGGTCAGCCCCAGCATTTT
cdr3_aa: CAISEGGQPQHF

cdr3_length: 13
j_call: TRBJ2-1
d_call: NA
v_call: TRBV29-1
clone_size: NA
cdr3_nt: TGCATGGGGCGGTCAAGCTCCTACAATGAGCAGTTCTTC
cdr3_aa: CMGRSSSYNEQFF

cdr3_length: 16
j_call: TRBJ1-2
d_call: TRBD1
v_call: TRBV5-4
clone_size: NA
cdr3_nt: TGTGCCAGCAGCGCCGGGACAGCTTACTTTATTTATGGCTACACCTTC
cdr3_aa: CASSAGTAYFIYGYTF

cdr3_length: 14
j_call: TRBJ2-5
d_call: NA
v_call: TRBV2
clone_size: once
cdr3_nt: TGTGCCAGCAGTGCTTTGACAGACCAAGAGACCCAGTACTTC
cdr3_aa: CASSALTDQETQYF

cdr3_length: 12
j_call: TRBJ2-1
d_call: NA
v_call: TRBV11-2
clone_size: NA
cdr3_nt: TGTGCCAGCAGCTTAGAACTGAATGAGCAGTTCTTC
cdr3_aa: CASSLELNEQFF

cdr3_length: 18
j_call: TRBJ1-5
d_call: TRBD1
v_call: TRBV27
clone_size: NA
cdr3_nt: TGTGCCAGCAGACTACCGGGACAGGGCGATTATAGCAATCAGCCCCAGCATTTT
cdr3_aa: CASRLPGQGDYSNQPQHF

cdr3_length: 16
j_call: TRBJ2-4
d_call: NA
v_call: TRBV5-1
clone_size: NA
cdr3_nt: TGCGCCAGCAGCTTGGACGGAACAATCGGGGGAAACATTCAGTACTTC
cdr3_aa: CASSLDGTIGGNIQYF

cdr3_length: 16
j_call: TRBJ2-1
d_call: NA
v_call: TRBV4-1
clone_size: NA
cdr3_nt: TGCGCCAGCAGCCACCCGGGGAGGAGCTCCTACAATGAGCAGTTCTTC
cdr3_aa: CASSHPGRSSYNEQFF

cdr3_length: 14
j_call: TRBJ2-2
d_call: NA
v_call: TRBV18
clone_size: NA
cdr3_nt: TGTGCCAGCTCACCAGTTCCACCCACCGGGGAGCTGTTTTTT
cdr3_aa: CASSPVPPTGELFF

cdr3_length: 15
j_call: TRBJ1-1
d_call: NA
v_call: TRBV28
clone_size: NA
cdr3_nt: TGTGCCAGCAGCCGTCAGGGGATGGCGGGCACTGAAGCTTTCTTT
cdr3_aa: CASSRQGMAGTEAFF

cdr3_length: 16
j_call: TRBJ2-2
d_call: TRBD2
v_call: TRBV6-1
clone_size: NA
cdr3_nt: TGTGCCAGCAGTGAAGTAACTAGCGGGGGGACCGGGGAGCTGTTTTTT
cdr3_aa: CASSEVTSGGTGELFF

cdr3_length: 14
j_call: TRBJ1-5
d_call: NA
v_call: TRBV19
clone_size: NA
cdr3_nt: TGTGCCAGTAGTACCATTAGTAGCAATCAGCCCCAGCATTTT
cdr3_aa: CASSTISSNQPQHF

cdr3_length: 14
j_call: TRBJ1-2
d_call: NA
v_call: TRBV10-3
clone_size: NA
cdr3_nt: TGTGCCATCAGTGAGTCTGGCGGTAACTATGGCTACACCTTC
cdr3_aa: CAISESGGNYGYTF